This T cell receptor (beta chain) was retrieved from a study of molecular identifiers for immune sequencing clone quantification. Preparation methods for the bulk TCR libraries were those previously described, with listed TCR primers. MiXCR, applied by TCRdb to the PCR reads, yields one record per CDR3 protein. The top ten clones hold around 1.5% of a sample with approximately 9,400 distinct CDR3 sequences, about a fifth of them seen once. This clonotype was observed many times. Looked up from germline, CDR1 is SGHDT and CDR2 is YYEEEE. V was shortened by 2 bases and J by 3 bases, with 8 bases between the two germline ends. There are 14 residues in the CDR3. Naive CD8 T cell sorting was performed on the CD8+CD4-CCR7+CD45RA+ phenotype.

The clonotype comes from a human donor in good health. Some libraries in this study had Jurkat cell RNA spiked in. Source material: naive CD8+ T cells from blood, with Jurkat cell RNA spiked in. The subset is: FACS-sorted CD8+CD4-CCR7+CD45RA+ naive T cells. The genes are TRBV5-6 and TRBJ2-2; the D is unclear. The CDR3 spells CASSFPADTGELFF. CDR3 coding DNA: TGTGCCAGCAGCTTCCCAGCCGACACCGGGGAGCTGTTTTTT.